A single sample gave rise to the 29 T cell receptor beta chains below, sequenced in a study of blood T cell repertoires in COVID-19. Using immunoSEQ multiplex PCR, the repertoire was profiled, and TCRdb retains in-frame clones only, with some absent. The sample has 150,000 to 200,000 clones, approximately 80% seen once. The sample taken for sequencing was PBMCs or T cells enriched from blood (not recorded which). The receptor set was obtained from a woman aged 55 to 70 who had recovered from COVID-19.

The CDR3 protein is CASSFITGGNHGYTF. CDR3 nucleotide sequence: TGTGCCAGCAGCTTTATAACAGGGGGCAATCATGGCTACACCTTC. This chain links TRBV5-6 with TRBJ1-2; 9 nucleotides line up with TRBD1. CDR3 size: 15 residues. The ends lost 2 bases at V and 6 bases at J; junction bases unmatched: 8. Germline V CDR1 and CDR2: SGHDT, YYEEEE.

This clone was observed a handful of times. This sequence joins TRBV7-2 and TRBJ2-7, with 7 bases identical to TRBD1. The germline V gene has CDR1 SGHTA and CDR2 FQGNSA. The CDR3 covers 13 residues. V shed 7 bases, J shed 2 bases, and the junction held 5 bases outside the gene matches. CDR3 nucleotide sequence: TGTGCCAGCACGAGGGGGCCCCCCTACGAGCAGTACTTC. It encodes CASTRGPPYEQYF. Together with reference TRBV7-2 and TRBJ2-7, the CDR3 gives the full variable domain: GAGVSQSPSNKVTEKGKDVELRCDPISGHTALYWYRQSLGQGLEFLIYFQGNSAPDKSGLPSDRFSAERTGGSVSTLTIQRTQQEDSAVYLCASTRGPPYEQYFGPGTRLTVT.

The chain employs TRBV6-5 and TRBJ1-1; D unclear. V was pared by 0 bases and J by 7 bases, with 6 bases between. Germline CDR1 MNHEY, CDR2 SVGAGI. The CDR3 has 12 amino acids. The CDR3 loop is CASSYSTGEAFF. CDR3 DNA sequence: TGTGCCAGCAGTTACTCGACGGGTGAAGCTTTCTTT.

This clone was seen a few times. The CDR3, as DNA: TGTGCCAGCAGCTTTCAGGCATGGTCTGAAGCTTTCTTT. Translation gives CASSFQAWSEAFF. This chain links TRBV5-6 with TRBJ1-1; D is ambiguous. The ends were cut back, 2 bases at V and 6 bases at J, with 11 bases in the middle. This CDR3 has 13 residues. The germline V gene has CDR1 SGHDT and CDR2 YYEEEE. Using reference TRBV5-6 and TRBJ1-1 for the parts outside the CDR3, the full variable domain is DAGVTQSPTHLIKTRGQQVTLRCSPKSGHDTVSWYQQALGQGPQFIFQYYEEEERQRGNFPDRFSGHQFPNYSSELNVNALLLGDSALYLCASSFQAWSEAFFGQGTRLTVV.

This clone was observed many times. The chain's CDR3 is CASSIFAGGNTGELFF. DNA for the CDR3: TGTGCCAGCAGCATCTTTGCGGGGGGGAACACCGGGGAGCTGTTTTTT. V and J are TRBV2 and TRBJ2-2; 8 positions match TRBD2. Germline trimming cut 6 bases from V and 1 base from J; bases unmatched to any gene: 7. The CDR3 contains 16 residues. Germline V gene lookup returns CDR1 SNHLY and CDR2 FYNNEI.

V is TRBV18 and J is TRBJ1-2, with D perhaps matching TRBD1 (5 bases). The V gene's germline CDR1 is KGHSH and CDR2 LQKENI. The CDR3 has 13 residues. V gave up 3 bases and J gave up 4 bases, with 9 bases separating them. In DNA form, the CDR3 reads TGTGCCAGCTCACCCCGGACACTCTATGGCTACACCTTC. Translated, it gives CASSPRTLYGYTF.

V is TRBV10-1 and J is TRBJ1-6; D perhaps matches TRBD1 (5 bases). V lost 2 bases and J lost 0, with 8 bases in between. The CDR3 has 16 amino acids. The germline V gene encodes CDR1 WNHNN and CDR2 SYGVQD (reference sequence). The DNA of the CDR3 is TGCGCCAGCAGTGAGGACAGTTACTCCTATAATTCACCCCTCCACTTT. Its protein product is CASSEDSYSYNSPLHF.

The J gene is TRBJ2-3, the V gene TRBV7-9; the D gene is possibly TRBD2 (5 bases). CDR1 SEHNR and CDR2 FQNEAQ come from the germline V gene (reference sequence). This CDR3 spans 13 amino acids. Trimming stripped 2 bases from V and 6 bases from J, with 9 bases between. The chain's CDR3 is CASSLTRSDTQYF. The CDR3 DNA follows: TGTGCCAGCAGCTTAACTAGGAGCGATACGCAGTATTTT.

The chain employs TRBV9 and TRBJ2-6, with a tentative D call TRBD2 (5 bases). Germline assignment: CDR1 SGDLS and CDR2 YYNGEE. V was cut by 0 bases and J by 2 bases, with 6 bases left in between. The CDR3 extends over 15 amino acids. The CDR3 is CASSVAGTGANVLTF. The DNA of the CDR3 is TGTGCCAGCAGCGTAGCCGGGACTGGGGCCAACGTCCTGACTTTC.

The rearrangement links TRBV11-2 to TRBJ2-3, with D perhaps matching TRBD2 (5 bases). V was pared by 1 base and J by 1 base, with 12 bases between. The germline gives CDR1 SGHAT, CDR2 FQNNGV. The CDR3 consists of 16 residues. The CDR3 nucleotides are TGTGCCAGCAGCTTAGGCATCGGGGTCGGCACAGATACGCAGTATTTT. Translating gives CASSLGIGVGTDTQYF.

The chain carries TRBV7-9 and TRBJ1-3; 7 bases agree with TRBD1. The CDR3 extends over 17 amino acids. Germline-derived CDR1 and CDR2 are SEHNR and FQNEAQ (reference sequence). The V and J ends lost 2 bases and 3 bases, in that order; junction bases with no gene match: 10. The CDR3 nucleotides are TGTGCCAGCAGCTTATACCCGACAGGGACCTATGGAAACACCATATATTTT. It codes for CASSLYPTGTYGNTIYF. Supplemented by reference TRBV7-9 and TRBJ1-3, the full variable domain reads DTGVSQNPRHKITKRGQNVTFRCDPISEHNRLYWYRQTLGQGPEFLTYFQNEAQLEKSRLLSDRFSAERPKGSFSTLEIQRTEQGDSAMYLCASSLYPTGTYGNTIYFGEGSWLTVV.

The rearrangement links TRBV5-1 to TRBJ1-1; 7 bases line up with TRBD1. The CDR3 is 16 residues long. Germline CDR1 reads SGHRS; CDR2 reads YFSETQ. V shed 4 bases and J 3 bases; nucleotides not matched to a gene: 12. The CDR3: CASSLQTGRRDTEAFF. The CDR3 DNA is TGCGCCAGCAGCCTGCAGACAGGGAGAAGGGACACTGAAGCTTTCTTT.

V and J are TRBV21-1 and TRBJ2-5; the table names TRBD1, a call not compared with the DNA. TRBV21-1 constitutes a pseudogene. This CDR3 contains 23 residues. For the CDR3, the DNA is TGTGCCAGCAGCAAAAATTTTTTGACTAGGGGCGCCCCTCAAGACAGGGAACAAGAGACCCAGTACTTC. Translating it yields CASSKNFLTRGAPQDREQETQYF.

The chain employs TRBV2 and TRBJ1-6, with TRBD1 matching 9 bases. V lost 8 bases, J lost 0 bases, and 11 bases stayed unmatched. The CDR3 is made up of 18 amino acids. Germline V CDR1 and CDR2: SNHLY, FYNNEI. The CDR3 loop is CASAPGQGEGSYNSPLHF. The CDR3 DNA reads TGTGCCAGCGCACCGGGACAGGGCGAGGGCTCCTATAATTCACCCCTCCACTTT. Full variable domain (outside the CDR3, taken from reference TRBV2 and TRBJ1-6): EPEVTQTPSHQVTQMGQEVILRCVPISNHLYFYWYRQILGQKVEFLVSFYNNEISEKSEIFDDQFSVERPDGSNFTLKIRSTKLEDSAMYFCASAPGQGEGSYNSPLHFGNGTRLTVT.

The genes are TRBV9 and TRBJ2-7; 8 bases agree with TRBD1. V lost 6 bases, J lost 3 bases, and 14 bases stayed unmatched. The germline CDR1 and CDR2 sequences are SGDLS and YYNGEE. This CDR3 is 16 amino acids long. The CDR3 DNA reads as TGTGCCAGCAACCCTAAAGGACAGGGTGAAATCTACGAGCAGTACTTC. Encoded protein: CASNPKGQGEIYEQYF. Complete variable domain (other parts from reference TRBV9 and TRBJ2-7): DSGVTQTPKHLITATGQRVTLRCSPRSGDLSVYWYQQSLDQGLQFLIQYYNGEERAKGNILERFSAQQFPDLHSELNLSSLELGDSALYFCASNPKGQGEIYEQYFGPGTRLTVT.

The V gene is TRBV7-2, the J gene TRBJ2-5, with 12 bases lining up with TRBD2. This CDR3 has 17 residues. The ends lost 6 bases at V and 3 bases at J; junction bases unmatched: 11. Germline CDR1 reads SGHTA; CDR2 reads FQGNSA. CDR3 loop: CASRWPASGGAKETQYF. The CDR3 DNA follows: TGTGCCAGCAGATGGCCCGCTAGCGGGGGGGCGAAAGAGACCCAGTACTTC.

In its sample, this clone was seen once. The rearrangement links TRBV11-1 to TRBJ1-1; D perhaps matches TRBD1 (5 bases). The CDR3 has 14 amino acids. Trimming removed 1 base from V and 1 base from J, with 7 bases in between. In germline, CDR1 is SGHAT, CDR2 FQDESV (reference sequence). This CDR3 is CASSLVTGNTEAFF. CDR3 nucleotide sequence: TGTGCCAGCAGCTTAGTCACAGGGAACACTGAAGCTTTCTTT.

The V gene is TRBV4-2, the J gene TRBJ2-1; D is perhaps TRBD2 (7 bases). The CDR3 length is 16 residues. CDR1 and CDR2 (germline): LGHNA, YNFKEQ. The V end lost 0 bases, the J end lost 5 bases, and 14 bases lay between the germline ends. The CDR3 DNA reads TGTGCCAGCAGCCAAGAGGGGGGGGCTTTAAACAATGAGCAGTTCTTC. Its translation: CASSQEGGALNNEQFF.

The V and J genes are TRBV18 and TRBJ1-2; D is undetermined. The germline V gene has CDR1 KGHSH and CDR2 LQKENI. The CDR3 loop spans 16 amino acids. Trimming cost V 3 bases and J 4 bases, with 18 bases left between them. The CDR3 spells CASSPGRPDTSYGYTF. Here the CDR3 DNA reads TGTGCCAGCTCACCGGGCAGGCCTGATACATCCTATGGCTACACCTTC.

The J gene is TRBJ2-5, the V gene TRBV5-1, with 9 bases that match TRBD1. Germline-derived CDR1 and CDR2 are SGHRS and YFSETQ. The CDR3 is 15 residues long. V gave up 3 bases and J gave up 4 bases; unmatched junction bases: 7. This chain's CDR3 is CASSSGQGRAETQYF. The CDR3 bases are TGCGCCAGCAGCTCGGGACAGGGTCGGGCAGAGACCCAGTACTTC.

This rearrangement joins TRBV5-1 to TRBJ1-3; TRBD1 matches 9 bases. V was pared by 5 bases and J by 4 bases, with 1 base of the junction left unmatched. In germline, CDR1 is SGHRS, CDR2 YFSETQ. The CDR3 consists of 13 residues. CDR3 residues: CASRQGAGNTIYF. In DNA, the CDR3 is TGCGCCAGCAGACAGGGGGCCGGAAACACCATATATTTT. The full variable domain, its missing parts supplied by reference TRBV5-1 and TRBJ1-3, is KAGVTQTPRYLIKTRGQQVTLSCSPISGHRSVSWYQQTPGQGLQFLFEYFSETQRNKGNFPGRFSGRQFSNSRSEMNVSTLELGDSALYLCASRQGAGNTIYFGEGSWLTVV.

This clone appeared a single time. The chain has TRBV15 and TRBJ1-3; D possibly corresponds to TRBD1 (5 bases). The ends were cut back, 3 bases at V and 0 bases at J, with 15 bases in the middle. The CDR3 totals 17 residues. CDR1 is LNHNV, CDR2 YYDKDF, per germline (reference sequence). As DNA, the CDR3 is TGTGCCACCAGCAGTAGTTTGGCCGGGGGCTCTGGAAACACCATATATTTT. Its protein product is CATSSSLAGGSGNTIYF. The full variable domain, completed using reference TRBV15 and TRBJ1-3, is DAMVIQNPRYQVTQFGKPVTLSCSQTLNHNVMYWYQQKSSQAPKLLFHYYDKDFNNEADTPDNFQSRRPNTSFCFLDIRSPGLGDTAMYLCATSSSLAGGSGNTIYFGEGSWLTVV.

The V and J genes are TRBV10-1 and TRBJ2-1, with TRBD1 matching over 8 bases. V lost 6 bases and J lost 5; bases outside the gene matches: 6. The CDR3 consists of 14 residues. CDR1 and CDR2 (germline): WNHNN, SYGVQD (reference sequence). As DNA, the CDR3 is TGCGCCAGCAGCCTCCGGACAGGGAACAATGAGCAGTTCTTC. Encoded protein: CASSLRTGNNEQFF.

V usage is TRBV30 and J usage is TRBJ1-1; TRBD1 aligns across 11 bases. The germline gives CDR1 GTSNPN, CDR2 SVGIG (reference sequence). V lost 2 bases to trimming and J lost 7 bases; unmatched junction nucleotides: 6. The CDR3 has 14 amino acids. The CDR3 loop is CAWSRTGGGLEAFF. The CDR3 bases are TGTGCCTGGAGTAGGACAGGGGGCGGTCTTGAAGCTTTCTTT.

The genes are TRBV5-1 and TRBJ2-3; perhaps TRBD2 as D (6 bases). The germline V gene has CDR1 SGHRS and CDR2 YFSETQ. Trimming shortened V by 6 bases and J by 0 bases, and 14 bases separated the two germline ends. The CDR3 spans 15 residues. The CDR3 bases are TGCGCCAGCATGGCGGGGAGTACTAGCACAGATACGCAGTATTTT. Encoded protein: CASMAGSTSTDTQYF.

The table lists this clone with a few counts. The CDR3 bases are TGTGCCAGCAGCAATAAGCGGGGATCAGGAAACACCATATATTTT. Amino acids: CASSNKRGSGNTIYF. The chain links TRBV7-8 to TRBJ1-3; D ambiguous. V was cut by 5 bases and J by 4 bases, with 15 bases left in between. This CDR3 is built from 15 residues. Germline-derived CDR1 and CDR2 are SGHVS and FQNEAQ.

This clone was recorded once. This chain uses TRBV11-2 with TRBJ2-7; 8 bases are a match to TRBD1. This CDR3 comprises 15 residues. The V gene end was trimmed by 4 bases and the J gene end by 6 bases; junction bases not matched to a gene: 11. Germline CDR1 and CDR2: SGHAT and FQNNGV. In DNA form, the CDR3 reads TGTGCCAGCAGCTCCCTGGACAGGGATCTTGTCGAGCAGTACTTC. Its protein is CASSSLDRDLVEQYF.

The CDR3 region is CASSMPGMNTEAFF. Written as DNA, the CDR3 is TGTGCCAGTAGTATGCCGGGAATGAACACTGAAGCTTTCTTT. This chain uses TRBV19 with TRBJ1-1; D is uncertain. Germline loops: CDR1 LNHDA, CDR2 SQIVND (reference sequence). Deletions cut 3 bases from V and 0 bases from J, with 8 bases between. CDR3 length: 14 amino acids.

The chain employs TRBV10-3 and TRBJ2-2; no definite D call. Deletions cut 0 bases from V and 1 base from J, with 6 bases between. CDR1 is ENHRY and CDR2 is SYGVKD in the germline V gene. There are 15 residues in the CDR3. The CDR3 sequence: CAISESKQNTGELFF. The CDR3 DNA sequence: TGTGCCATCAGTGAGTCCAAACAGAACACCGGGGAGCTGTTTTTT.